Each of the 13 T cell receptor beta chains below was sequenced from the same sample in a study of blood T cell repertoires in COVID-19. Repertoires were generated with immunoSEQ multiplex PCR, while TCRdb's copy carries only in-frame clones and drops some. Of 300,000 to 400,000 clones in the sample, about 90% were seen once. Sequencing input: peripheral blood. The receptors stem from a woman between 50 and 59 years old with COVID-19, enrolled during active disease.

This clone was seen at least ten times. This chain joins TRBV1 and TRBJ2-2; the table's D call TRBD2 went unverified against the DNA. TRBV1 is given as a pseudogene. The CDR3 totals 22 residues. The CDR3 nucleotides read TGCACCAGCAGCCAAGAGTCTGATCCGGATTTAGCGGGAGGGCCCAACACCGGGGAGCTGTTTTTT. Translation: CTSSQESDPDLAGGPNTGELFF.

This chain connects TRBV5-1 to TRBJ1-2; no reliable D call. The germline V gene has CDR1 SGHRS and CDR2 YFSETQ. V lost 6 bases and J 2 bases, leaving 14 bases between the germline ends. The CDR3 totals 14 residues. DNA for the CDR3: TGCGCCAGCACCTTTTCTGAGCTGAACTATGGCTACACCTTC. This gives the protein CASTFSELNYGYTF.

The V gene is TRBV5-1, the J gene TRBJ2-1, with 7 positions matching TRBD2. With V trimmed by 8 bases and J by 10 bases, 15 bases remained unmatched. Germline CDR1 SGHRS, CDR2 YFSETQ. The CDR3 loop spans 14 amino acids. The CDR3 protein is CASKRGGSFHEQFF. CDR3 bases: TGCGCCAGTAAGCGGGGCGGGAGTTTCCACGAGCAGTTCTTC.

The genes are TRBV7-9 and TRBJ1-5; no clear D gene. V lost 3 bases and J 1 base, leaving 13 bases between the germline ends. CDR1 and CDR2 (germline): SEHNR, FQNEAQ (reference sequence). This CDR3 contains 16 residues. The CDR3 region is CASSLDRGGSNQPQHF. The CDR3 DNA reads as TGTGCCAGCAGCTTGGACCGCGGAGGGAGCAATCAGCCCCAGCATTTT.

J is TRBJ2-2 and V is TRBV19; 10 bases are shared with TRBD1. There are 15 residues in the CDR3. The J segment lost 2 bases and the V segment lost 6 bases, leaving 3 bases of the junction unmatched. Germline-derived CDR1 and CDR2 are LNHDA and SQIVND (reference sequence). CDR3 DNA: TGTGCCAGTAGGAGGGACAGGGGAAACACCGGGGAGCTGTTTTTT. As protein: CASRRDRGNTGELFF.

The sample holds one count of this clone. V and J are TRBV2 and TRBJ2-1; D might be TRBD2 (6 bases). Trimming left V 7 bases short and J 8 bases short, with 15 bases between. The CDR3 extends over 13 amino acids. Germline V lookup: CDR1 SNHLY, CDR2 FYNNEI. As DNA, the CDR3 is TGTGCCAGCACCCAACGCTGGGGGGATGAGCAGTTCTTC. As protein: CASTQRWGDEQFF.

This clone was observed once. V and J are TRBV18 and TRBJ2-3, with 8 nucleotides matching TRBD2. The CDR3 loop spans 15 amino acids. Germline V gene sequence: CDR1 KGHSH, CDR2 LQKENI. Trimming at V came to 3 bases and at J to 5 bases, leaving 7 bases not matched to a gene. The CDR3 bases are TGTGCCAGCTCACCTTCGGCGGGAGGCGGAGATACGCAGTATTTT. Protein sequence: CASSPSAGGGDTQYF.

The CDR3 protein is CASTRQGSGANVLTF. The CDR3 DNA reads as TGTGCCAGCACAAGACAGGGGTCTGGGGCCAACGTCCTGACTTTC. This chain uses TRBV2 with TRBJ2-6, with 8 bases matching TRBD1. CDR3 size: 15 residues. The V gene's germline CDR1 is SNHLY and CDR2 FYNNEI. The V and J ends lost 7 bases and 1 base, in that order; junction bases with no gene match: 3.

The chain links TRBV6-2 or TRBV6-3 to TRBJ1-1, with D perhaps TRBD1 (6 bases). The CDR3 loop spans 17 amino acids. V lost 3 bases and J lost 0, with 17 bases in between. Germline values: CDR1 MNHEY, CDR2 SVGEGT. In DNA, the CDR3 is TGTGCCAGCAGTTATGTGGGAACCTCAGGGGTGAACACTGAAGCTTTCTTT. Its protein product is CASSYVGTSGVNTEAFF.

The V and J genes are TRBV11-3 and TRBJ2-1, with unresolved D. V dropped 5 bases and J dropped 7 bases, with 15 bases sitting between them. Germline V lookup: CDR1 SGHNT, CDR2 YENEEA. This CDR3 contains 14 residues. This chain's CDR3 is CASSQSHVRNEQFF. CDR3 DNA: TGTGCCAGCAGCCAATCTCACGTGAGGAATGAGCAGTTCTTC.

This CDR3 reads CASSPYSGADTQYF. The CDR3 DNA reads as TGTGCCAGCAGCCCTTATAGCGGCGCAGATACGCAGTATTTT. The chain recombines TRBV7-3 with TRBJ2-3; D might be TRBD2 (6 bases). Germline CDR1 is SGHTA and CDR2 is FQGTGA. V lost 5 bases, J lost 4 bases, and 13 bases lay in between. The CDR3 sequence is 14 residues long.

This rearrangement joins TRBV7-2 to TRBJ2-7, with 12 nucleotides matching TRBD1. This CDR3 has 15 residues. V shed 4 bases and J 4 bases; nucleotides not matched to a gene: 5. Looked up from germline, CDR1 is SGHTA and CDR2 is FQGNSA. CDR3 sequence (DNA): TGTGCCAGCAGCTCGTGGGGACAGGGGGCGTACGAGCAGTACTTC. Protein product: CASSSWGQGAYEQYF.

The V call is TRBV19, the J call TRBJ2-1; TRBD2 aligns across 9 bases. Trimming took 4 bases from V and 3 from J; bases not matched to a gene: 7. Germline V gives CDR1 LNHDA, CDR2 SQIVND (reference sequence). This CDR3 has 16 residues. The CDR3 protein is CASSNVAGALYNEQFF. In DNA, the CDR3 is TGTGCCAGTAGTAACGTAGCGGGAGCACTCTACAATGAGCAGTTCTTC.